This TCR beta chain was recorded in a study of blood T cell repertoires in COVID-19. For the study at large: COVID-19 samples, acute and convalescent, were from the United States, Italy and Spain. T cells, B-cell-depleted T cells, or PBMCs supplied cDNA or gDNA.

As originally analysed: Counts of nucleated cells, estimated from reference gene primer amplification, were obtained. The repertoire was sequenced with immunoSEQ multiplex PCR; TCRdb's copy has only in-frame clones and lacks some. The V and J calls and clone size come from that table; D and trimming were worked out from the DNA. Of some 31,000 clones in the sample, approximately 80% were seen once. The CDR3 loop spans 14 amino acids. CDR1 and CDR2 (germline): GTSNPN, SVGIG (reference sequence). Unmatched junction bases numbered 8, after V lost 4 bases and J lost 9 bases. Material: peripheral blood. The chain uses TRBV30 and TRBJ1-6; 8 bases map to TRBD1. The sequence derives from a woman aged 60-70 years with acute or convalescent COVID-19. CDR3 nucleotide sequence: TGTGCCTGGACCAAAAGACAGGGGACTTCACCCCTCCACTTT. Encoded protein: CAWTKRQGTSPLHF.